Listed here are 13 T cell receptor beta chains from one sample, sequenced in a study of T-cell reconstitution after alpha-beta-depleted transplantation in children. TCRbeta library construction was performed incorporating unique molecular identifiers. MiXCR, applied by TCRdb to the PCR reads, yields one record per CDR3 protein. Here the sample spans under 250,000 distinct CDR3 sequences, roughly 6.6% being singletons. The sequenced sample was PBMCs, obtained before TCRalphabeta/CD19-depleted stem cell transplant. The receptors come from a boy under 10 years old with acute lymphoblastic leukemia, due to receive a stem cell transplant.

Of note for this clonotype: This may be a read error: a much more frequent sequence differs by one nucleotide. This chain connects TRBV28 to TRBJ2-1; TRBD1 agrees at 8 bases. Germline V gene sequence: CDR1 MDHEN, CDR2 SYDVKM. The CDR3 is made up of 15 amino acids. CDR3 nucleotides: TGTGCCTGCAGTTTAGGACAGGGATCGGGGAATGAGCAGTTCTTC. It encodes CACSLGQGSGNEQFF. The complete variable domain, with remaining parts taken from reference TRBV28 and TRBJ2-1, reads DVKVTQSSRYLVKRTGEKVFLECVQDMDHENMFWYRQDPGLGLRLIYFSYDVKMKEKGDIPEGYSVSREKKERFSLILESASTNQTSMYLCACSLGQGSGNEQFFGPGTRLTVL.

The CDR3 coding sequence is TGTGCCAGCAGCCGAGGGATGGACACTGAAGCTTTCTTT. Translating gives CASSRGMDTEAFF. The genes are TRBV7-9 and TRBJ1-1; D remains ambiguous. Germline V gene data show CDR1 as SEHNR and CDR2 as FQNEAQ (reference sequence). Trimming cost V 5 bases and J 3 bases, with 10 bases left between them. The CDR3 covers 13 residues.

This clonotype was recorded a few times. The chain uses TRBV4-2 and TRBJ1-5; 8 bases are a match to TRBD1. CDR3 size: 15 residues. Germline CDR1 is LGHNA and CDR2 is YNFKEQ. V was pared by 4 bases and J by 3 bases, with 5 bases of the junction left unmatched. The CDR3 loop reads CASSPGTGYNQPQHF. The CDR3 DNA reads as TGTGCCAGCAGCCCCGGGACAGGCTACAATCAGCCCCAGCATTTT.

This clonotype was seen ten or more times. The chain links TRBV24-1 to TRBJ2-3, with a weak D call TRBD1 (6 bases). The CDR3 sequence is 12 residues long. With 7 bases removed from V and 9 bases from J, the gap between germline ends came to 13 bases. Looked up from germline, CDR1 is KGHDR and CDR2 is SFDVKD. In nucleotides, the CDR3 is TGTGCCACCAGCGGTTTTCAGGGGACGCAGTATTTT. Protein: CATSGFQGTQYF.

This clonotype was seen many times. The CDR3 nucleotides read TGTGCCAGCAGCGGACGGGGGACTCTCCCGAACACCGGGGAGCTGTTTTTT. Its translation is CASSGRGTLPNTGELFF. V usage is TRBV2 and J usage is TRBJ2-2, with D possibly TRBD2 on 6 matching bases. In germline, CDR1 is SNHLY, CDR2 FYNNEI. The CDR3 consists of 17 residues. V gave up 6 bases and J gave up 0 bases, with 17 bases separating them.

A few counts support this clonotype. The chain employs TRBV6-2 or TRBV6-3 and TRBJ2-7, with TRBD2 matching over 8 bases. The V gene's germline CDR1 is MNHEY and CDR2 SVGEGT. V dropped 2 bases and J dropped 4; count of bases not matched to a gene: 4. CDR3 length equals 14 residues. The CDR3 here is CASSYGGGLYEQYF. CDR3 in DNA: TGTGCCAGCAGTTACGGCGGGGGGCTGTACGAGCAGTACTTC.

Comment on this clonotype: A much bigger clone sits one base away, suggesting this may be a read error. The genes are TRBV20-1 and TRBJ2-2; TRBD2 agrees at 13 bases. The germline V gene encodes CDR1 DFQATT and CDR2 SNEGSKA (reference sequence). The CDR3 runs 19 residues. CDR3 loop: CCAREVPGLAGLNTGELFF. The CDR3 coding sequence is TGCTGTGCTAGAGAGGTTCCGGGACTAGCGGGGCTGAACACCGGGGAGCTGTTTTTT.

On this clonotype: One base away lies a much larger clone, so this may be a sequencing read error. The J gene is TRBJ2-7, the V gene TRBV20-1, with a tentative D call TRBD2 (6 bases). V lost 1 base, J lost 2 bases, and 12 bases lay in between. This CDR3 spans 14 amino acids. Germline V gene lookup returns CDR1 DFQATT and CDR2 SNEGSKA (reference sequence). For the CDR3, the DNA is TGCAGTGCTAGAGGCGGGGTAGTCCCCTACGAGCAGTACTTC. Its protein is CSARGGVVPYEQYF.

With regard to this clonotype: A much larger clone differs from this one at a single base, so this may be a read error. V usage is TRBV5-1 and J usage is TRBJ2-1, with D unclear. The CDR3 totals 14 residues. Germline V gene sequence: CDR1 SGHRS, CDR2 YFSETQ. The CDR3 reads CASSLNLPNNEQIF. CDR3 sequence (DNA): TGCGCCAGCAGCCTTAACCTCCCAAACAATGAGCAGATCTTC.

This clonotype has a handful of counts. The genes are TRBV7-2 and TRBJ2-1, with D uncertain. The germline V gene encodes CDR1 SGHTA and CDR2 FQGNSA. The CDR3 loop spans 12 amino acids. The germline V and J ends were trimmed by 3 bases and 7 bases, with 7 bases remaining between them. The CDR3 is CASSFQRNEQFF. CDR3 coding DNA: TGTGCCAGCAGCTTTCAGCGTAATGAGCAGTTCTTC. The whole variable domain, filled in from reference TRBV7-2 and TRBJ2-1, reads GAGVSQSPSNKVTEKGKDVELRCDPISGHTALYWYRQSLGQGLEFLIYFQGNSAPDKSGLPSDRFSAERTGGSVSTLTIQRTQQEDSAVYLCASSFQRNEQFFGPGTRLTVL.

The sample holds many counts of this clonotype. The V and J genes are TRBV18 and TRBJ2-1; TRBD1 is a possible D gene (6 bases). CDR1 and CDR2 from the germline V gene are KGHSH and LQKENI. V lost 3 bases, J lost 4 bases, and 16 bases lay in between. This CDR3 is 16 amino acids long. The CDR3 sequence is CASSPQGSEGYNEQFF. CDR3 sequence (DNA): TGTGCCAGCTCACCTCAGGGGTCAGAAGGTTACAATGAGCAGTTCTTC.

This clonotype came up many times. J is TRBJ2-3 and V is TRBV14; TRBD2 matches at 9 bases. Germline CDR1 and CDR2: SGHDN and FVKESK. This CDR3 is 13 amino acids long. The junction had 0 bases not matched to a gene; V was cut back by 4 bases and J by 4 bases. For the CDR3, the DNA is TGTGCCAGCAGCCGGACTAGCGCAGATACGCAGTATTTT. As protein: CASSRTSADTQYF.

This clonotype was detected many times. The rearrangement links TRBV28 to TRBJ2-7, with TRBD1 matching 9 bases. V dropped 6 bases and J dropped 4; count of bases not matched to a gene: 10. The CDR3 extends over 15 amino acids. Germline CDR1 and CDR2: MDHEN and SYDVKM. The DNA for the CDR3 is TGTGCCAGCAGATTTGACAGGGACAGGGATTACGAGCAGTACTTC. Its translation: CASRFDRDRDYEQYF. Full variable domain (remainder filled in from reference TRBV28 and TRBJ2-7): DVKVTQSSRYLVKRTGEKVFLECVQDMDHENMFWYRQDPGLGLRLIYFSYDVKMKEKGDIPEGYSVSREKKERFSLILESASTNQTSMYLCASRFDRDRDYEQYFGPGTRLTVT.